Listed below are T cell receptor beta chains from one sample, sequenced in a study of blood T cell repertoires in COVID-19. Sequencing used immunoSEQ multiplex PCR; TCRdb keeps in-frame clones, though not all of them. The table has around 200,000 clones, about 85% seen once. Sequences were obtained from PBMCs or T cells enriched from blood (not recorded which). The receptors come from a middle-aged man who had recovered from COVID-19. The CDR3 runs from the conserved cysteine through the conserved F or W. The order of the fields is J gene, clone size, V gene, D gene, CDR3 DNA, CDR3 protein. A D gene is named only where the DNA matches it firmly. Rows give clone size only sometimes, using once, few, many, or a class for an expanded clone.

j_call: TRBJ1-5; clone_size: NA; v_call: TRBV28; d_call: NA; cdr3_nt: TGTGCCAGCAGCCTCCTTTCCTACGTAGATAGCAATCAGCCCCAGCATTTT; cdr3_aa: CASSLLSYVDSNQPQHF
j_call: TRBJ1-4; clone_size: NA; v_call: TRBV5-1; d_call: NA; cdr3_nt: TGCGCCAGCAGCTCGGGGATGGGTGGTAATGAAAAACTGTTTTTT; cdr3_aa: CASSSGMGGNEKLFF
j_call: TRBJ1-2; clone_size: NA; v_call: TRBV12-3/TRBV12-4; d_call: NA; cdr3_nt: TGTGCCAGCAGTTTAGATAGTAACTATGGCTACACCTTC; cdr3_aa: CASSLDSNYGYTF
j_call: TRBJ1-6; clone_size: NA; v_call: TRBV2; d_call: NA; cdr3_nt: TGTGCCAGCACCGGGTCCCAGGGGATTTCACCCCTCCACTTT; cdr3_aa: CASTGSQGISPLHF
j_call: TRBJ1-1; clone_size: NA; v_call: TRBV7-9; d_call: NA; cdr3_nt: TGTGCCAGCAGCCCTAGCCTCGGGGTACGCACTGAAGCTTTCTTT; cdr3_aa: CASSPSLGVRTEAFF
j_call: TRBJ2-1; clone_size: NA; v_call: TRBV28; d_call: NA; cdr3_nt: TGTGCCAGCAGTTTACCGGCGGGCAATGAGCAGTTCTTC; cdr3_aa: CASSLPAGNEQFF
j_call: TRBJ2-7; clone_size: NA; v_call: TRBV18; d_call: NA; cdr3_nt: TGTGCCAGCTCACCACGGGCCCCTCAGGGGAACGAGCAGTACTTC; cdr3_aa: CASSPRAPQGNEQYF
j_call: TRBJ1-2; clone_size: NA; v_call: TRBV5-1; d_call: TRBD1; cdr3_nt: TGCGCCAGCAGCTTGATCACCGGACAGGGTTGGGGCTACACCTTC; cdr3_aa: CASSLITGQGWGYTF
j_call: TRBJ2-6; clone_size: NA; v_call: TRBV5-4; d_call: NA; cdr3_nt: TGTGCCAGCAGCCCCTCTCGAGGATTGGGTGGGGCCAACGTCCTGACTTTC; cdr3_aa: CASSPSRGLGGANVLTF
j_call: TRBJ2-5; clone_size: NA; v_call: TRBV7-7; d_call: TRBD2; cdr3_nt: TGTGCTAGCAGCTTAGTACCGGGAGGGATAGAGACCCAGTACTTC; cdr3_aa: CASSLVPGGIETQYF
j_call: TRBJ1-1; clone_size: NA; v_call: TRBV7-9; d_call: TRBD1; cdr3_nt: TGTGCCAGCAGCCACCTAAGGGGGCCCGGGGCTGAAGCTTTCTTT; cdr3_aa: CASSHLRGPGAEAFF
j_call: TRBJ1-6; clone_size: NA; v_call: TRBV2; d_call: NA; cdr3_nt: TGTGCCAGCATTCCCTCCGTGGGCAATTCACCCCTCCACTTT; cdr3_aa: CASIPSVGNSPLHF
j_call: TRBJ2-7; clone_size: NA; v_call: TRBV5-1; d_call: NA; cdr3_nt: TGCGCCAGCAGTCCCAGGACGGGGTTCCGCGAGCAGTACTTC; cdr3_aa: CASSPRTGFREQYF
j_call: TRBJ2-1; clone_size: NA; v_call: TRBV9; d_call: NA; cdr3_nt: TGTGCCAGCAGCGAGGGGTTCGGTGAGCAGTTCTTC; cdr3_aa: CASSEGFGEQFF
j_call: TRBJ2-7; clone_size: few; v_call: TRBV21-1; d_call: NA; cdr3_nt: TGTGCCAGCAGCAAAGGGGGGGGCCCTACCTACGAGCAGTACTTC; cdr3_aa: CASSKGGGPTYEQYF
j_call: TRBJ1-1; clone_size: NA; v_call: TRBV19; d_call: NA; cdr3_nt: TGTGCCAGTAGTACGGCTTTCTTT; cdr3_aa: CASSTAFF
j_call: TRBJ1-2; clone_size: many; v_call: TRBV7-9; d_call: TRBD1; cdr3_nt: TGTGCCAGCAGCTCTCCGGGACAGGAGAACTATGGCTACACCTTC; cdr3_aa: CASSSPGQENYGYTF
j_call: TRBJ2-7; clone_size: NA; v_call: TRBV18; d_call: NA; cdr3_nt: TGTGCCAGCTCACCACTAGCGACCTACGAGCAGTACTTC; cdr3_aa: CASSPLATYEQYF
j_call: TRBJ1-2; clone_size: once; v_call: TRBV6-2/TRBV6-3; d_call: TRBD1; cdr3_nt: TGTGCCAGCAGCGACTGGACAGGGGGAAACTATGGCTACACCTTC; cdr3_aa: CASSDWTGGNYGYTF
j_call: TRBJ1-2; clone_size: NA; v_call: TRBV4-3; d_call: TRBD1; cdr3_nt: TGCGCCAGCAGCCGATCAGGACAGGGGAAGGCAGGTTATGGCTACACCTTC; cdr3_aa: CASSRSGQGKAGYGYTF
j_call: TRBJ2-1; clone_size: once; v_call: TRBV29-1; d_call: NA; cdr3_nt: TGCAGCGTTGGTCAGTACAATGAGCAGTTCTTC; cdr3_aa: CSVGQYNEQFF
j_call: TRBJ2-2; clone_size: NA; v_call: TRBV6-6; d_call: NA; cdr3_nt: TGTGCCAGCAGGACAAGCGGGGAGCTGTTTTTT; cdr3_aa: CASRTSGELFF
j_call: TRBJ2-2; clone_size: NA; v_call: TRBV7-9; d_call: NA; cdr3_nt: TGTGCCAGCAGCCCAGCTAGCGGGGAGCTGTTTTTT; cdr3_aa: CASSPASGELFF
j_call: TRBJ1-2; clone_size: NA; v_call: TRBV18; d_call: TRBD1; cdr3_nt: TGTGCCAGCTCACCAGGGACAGAATATGGCTACACCTTC; cdr3_aa: CASSPGTEYGYTF
j_call: TRBJ1-4; clone_size: NA; v_call: TRBV7-8; d_call: NA; cdr3_nt: TGTGCCAGCAGCCCCCGCAGGGTCACAACTAATGAAAAACTGTTTTTT; cdr3_aa: CASSPRRVTTNEKLFF
j_call: TRBJ2-7; clone_size: NA; v_call: TRBV11-3; d_call: TRBD2; cdr3_nt: TGTGCCAGCAGCTCAGGGCGGGAGGGCCTGTACGAGCAGTACTTC; cdr3_aa: CASSSGREGLYEQYF
j_call: TRBJ2-2; clone_size: few; v_call: TRBV7-9; d_call: TRBD2; cdr3_nt: TGTGCCAGCAGCTCGGAGGGTTTTGGGAGGGACACCGGGGAGCTGTTTTTT; cdr3_aa: CASSSEGFGRDTGELFF
j_call: TRBJ1-2; clone_size: NA; v_call: TRBV20-1; d_call: NA; cdr3_nt: TGCAGTGCTTCAGACATGTATGGCTACACCTTC; cdr3_aa: CSASDMYGYTF
j_call: TRBJ1-4; clone_size: once; v_call: TRBV7-2; d_call: TRBD1; cdr3_nt: TGTGCCAGCAGCCGGTCCAGGGGGCTTCTGGAAAAACTGTTTTTT; cdr3_aa: CASSRSRGLLEKLFF
j_call: TRBJ1-6; clone_size: NA; v_call: TRBV4-1; d_call: NA; cdr3_nt: TGCGCCAGCAGCCCCTACGGGATCGAGGATTCACCCCTCCACTTT; cdr3_aa: CASSPYGIEDSPLHF
j_call: TRBJ2-7; clone_size: NA; v_call: TRBV27; d_call: TRBD2; cdr3_nt: TGTGCCAGCAGACGAGCGGGAACCCCCTACGAGCAGTACTTC; cdr3_aa: CASRRAGTPYEQYF
j_call: TRBJ2-7; clone_size: NA; v_call: TRBV6-5; d_call: TRBD1; cdr3_nt: TGTGCCAGCAAACTAACCGGGACAGGGGTTGGCGAGCAGTACTTC; cdr3_aa: CASKLTGTGVGEQYF
j_call: TRBJ2-2; clone_size: few; v_call: TRBV15; d_call: NA; cdr3_nt: TGTGCCACCAGCAGAGAGGGGCCTGGGAACACCGGGGAGCTGTTTTTT; cdr3_aa: CATSREGPGNTGELFF
j_call: TRBJ1-4; clone_size: NA; v_call: TRBV5-1; d_call: NA; cdr3_nt: TGCGCCAGCAGCTTAGGACAGCGGAATGAAAAACTGTTTTTT; cdr3_aa: CASSLGQRNEKLFF
j_call: TRBJ1-1; clone_size: NA; v_call: TRBV3-1/TRBV3-2; d_call: NA; cdr3_nt: TGTGCCAGCAGCCAAGCCCCAATCACTGAAGCTTTCTTT; cdr3_aa: CASSQAPITEAFF
j_call: TRBJ2-1; clone_size: once; v_call: TRBV7-7; d_call: NA; cdr3_nt: TGTGCTAGCAGTTACAGGGCCCTCACCAGCTACAATGAGCAGTTCTTC; cdr3_aa: CASSYRALTSYNEQFF
j_call: TRBJ1-1; clone_size: NA; v_call: TRBV30; d_call: NA; cdr3_nt: TGTGCCTTCCTTAGAGATATGAACACTGAAGCTTTCTTT; cdr3_aa: CAFLRDMNTEAFF
j_call: TRBJ2-7; clone_size: NA; v_call: TRBV14; d_call: NA; cdr3_nt: TGTGCCAGCAGCCATCAACTAGGGAGAGAAGCCGAGCAGTACTTC; cdr3_aa: CASSHQLGREAEQYF
j_call: TRBJ2-2; clone_size: NA; v_call: TRBV9; d_call: TRBD2; cdr3_nt: TGTGCCAGCAGAGAGGTTGCGGGAGGGACCGGGGAGCTGTTTTTT; cdr3_aa: CASREVAGGTGELFF